This T cell receptor beta chain was identified during a study of T cell responses to AZD1222 COVID-19 vaccine. At the level of the study: Pooled together were second doses at about 4 or about 12 weeks.

J was trimmed by 2 bases and V by 4 bases; bases with no gene match: 13. Germline values: CDR1 SGHNT, CDR2 YYREEE (reference sequence). CDR3 size: 17 residues. Overall study results and limits: Recipients of AZD1222 seropositive at baseline numbered only five or six. Variant regions that are unmutated are reportedly the target of nearly half of spike-specific TCRs. White British donors predominated, females outnumbered males, and clonal diversity was possibly underestimated.

Method: immunoSEQ multiplex PCR; TCRdb's copy keeps in-frame clones and lacks some. The repertoire holds under 140,000 clones, with roughly 92% as singletons. Concerning this clone itself: Its antigen remains unknown.

The input for sequencing was peripheral blood, taken on day 0 of AZD1222 vaccination. The chain combines TRBV5-4 with TRBJ2-7, with 9 positions matching TRBD1. This sequence was found in an adult in good health. The CDR3 is CASSLFRLDRGTYEQYF. In DNA form, the CDR3 reads TGTGCCAGCAGCCTCTTCCGACTGGACAGGGGTACCTACGAGCAGTACTTC.